Below, 6 T cell receptor beta chains from the same sample are listed, as sequenced in a study of T and B cells in COVID-19 patients. Multiplex PCR with BIOMED2 TRB-A/B primer pools amplified TRB rearrangements. TCRdb independently ran MiXCR on the multiplex PCR reads; one entry per CDR3 protein. The repertoire holds about 8,200 distinct CDR3 sequences, 40% seen once, with 2.5% to 3.5% in the top ten. Blood genomic DNA input for TRB amplification was 250-500 ng. Sequenced input: blood. These receptors all stem from a human donor who had recovered from COVID-19.

The table lists this clonotype with a count of one. This chain links TRBV6-5 with TRBJ2-2; tentative D call: TRBD2 (5 bases). Deletions cut 5 bases from V and 3 bases from J, with 13 bases between. This CDR3 has 15 residues. In germline, CDR1 is MNHEY, CDR2 SVGAGI. CDR3 DNA sequence: TGTGCCAGCAGTGAAGCGGCCACCCACACCGGGGAGCTGTTTTTT. It encodes CASSEAATHTGELFF.

The gene calls are TRBV10-3 and TRBJ2-7, with D possibly TRBD1 on 5 matching bases. Germline CDR1 reads ENHRY; CDR2 reads SYGVKD. V was clipped by 6 bases and J by 5 bases, with 11 bases between them. The CDR3 has 12 residues. In DNA, the CDR3 is TGTGCCATCAGGAATGGGGCTAACGAGCAGTACGTC. It specifies CAIRNGANEQYV.

This clonotype was counted a few times. This rearrangement joins TRBV29-1 to TRBJ1-1, with TRBD1 as a possible D gene (6 bases). The germline gives CDR1 SQVTM, CDR2 ANQGSEA. There are 12 residues in the CDR3. With 7 bases removed from V and 6 bases from J, the gap between germline ends came to 15 bases. This CDR3 is CSATGIGAEAFF. CDR3 DNA sequence: TGCAGCGCCACAGGGATTGGAGCTGAAGCTTTCTTT.

The V gene is TRBV6-5, the J gene TRBJ2-2, with 7 nucleotides matching TRBD2. This CDR3 is built from 13 residues. The germline gives CDR1 MNHEY, CDR2 SVGAGI. J was trimmed by 4 bases and V by 6 bases; bases with no gene match: 2. CDR3 nucleotide sequence: TGTGCCAGCAGGGGGGGGGGCACCGGGGAGCTGTTTTTT. Translation: CASRGGGTGELFF.

The chain recombines TRBV6-5 with TRBJ2-1, with 7 positions matching TRBD2. The CDR3 runs 15 residues. Germline loops: CDR1 MNHEY, CDR2 SVGAGI. V lost 6 bases to trimming and J lost 5 bases; unmatched junction nucleotides: 10. The chain's CDR3 is CASRGNGGWNNEQFF. The CDR3 bases are TGTGCCAGCAGGGGTAACGGGGGGTGGAACAATGAGCAGTTCTTC.

This clonotype is medium-sized. This chain links TRBV29-1 with TRBJ1-2; possibly TRBD1 for D (6 bases). The CDR3 covers 12 residues. The germline gives CDR1 SQVTM, CDR2 ANQGSEA. Trimming removed 5 bases at V and 3 bases at J, with 10 bases between. The chain's CDR3 is CSVRGVDYGYTF. As DNA, the CDR3 is TGCAGCGTTAGGGGGGTGGACTATGGCTACACCTTC. The full variable domain, completed using reference TRBV29-1 and TRBJ1-2, is SAVISQKPSRDICQRGTSLTIQCQVDSQVTMMFWYRQQPGQSLTLIATANQGSEATYESGFVIDKFPISRPNLTFSTLTVSNMSPEDSSIYLCSVRGVDYGYTFGSGTRLTVV.